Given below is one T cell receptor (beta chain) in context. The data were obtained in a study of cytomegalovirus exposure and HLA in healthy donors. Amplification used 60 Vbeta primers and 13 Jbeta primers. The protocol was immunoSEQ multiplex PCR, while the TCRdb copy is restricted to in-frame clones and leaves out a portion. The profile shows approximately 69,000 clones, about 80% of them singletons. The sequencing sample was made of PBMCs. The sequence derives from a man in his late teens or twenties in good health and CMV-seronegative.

The CDR3 DNA reads as TGTGCCAGCAGCCCCGGAGCTTTCTTT. Translation: CASSPGAFF. This rearrangement joins TRBV7-9 to TRBJ1-1; D is ambiguous. Germline CDR1 reads SEHNR; CDR2 reads FQNEAQ (reference sequence). The V end was cut by 5 bases, the J end by 10 bases, with 5 bases between. CDR3 length: 9 amino acids.